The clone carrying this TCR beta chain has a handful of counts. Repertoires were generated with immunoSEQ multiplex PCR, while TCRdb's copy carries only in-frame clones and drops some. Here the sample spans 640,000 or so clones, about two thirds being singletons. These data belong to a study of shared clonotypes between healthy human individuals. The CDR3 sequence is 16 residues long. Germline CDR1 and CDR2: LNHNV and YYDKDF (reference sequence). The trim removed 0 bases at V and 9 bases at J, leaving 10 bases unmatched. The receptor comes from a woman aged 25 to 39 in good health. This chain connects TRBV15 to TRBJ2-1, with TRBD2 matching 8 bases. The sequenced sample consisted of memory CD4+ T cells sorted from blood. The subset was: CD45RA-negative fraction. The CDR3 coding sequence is TGTGCCACCAGCAGAGATCCCGAGACTAGCGTCGCTGAGCAGTTCTTC. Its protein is CATSRDPETSVAEQFF.